This T cell receptor (beta chain) was recovered during a study of regulatory T cells in long-lasting Graves disease. With 3 bases removed from V and 1 base from J, the gap between germline ends came to 12 bases. The CDR3 has 16 amino acids. CDR1 and CDR2 (germline): MDHEN, SYDVKM. Arm-PCR of CDR3 regions and iRepertoire HTBI primers were the basis on which TCR beta libraries were built. From the multiplex PCR reads, TCRdb called clonotypes with MiXCR, one entry per CDR3 protein. The data contain some 560,000 distinct CDR3 sequences, about 15% of them singletons. Time point denoted: newly diagnosed GD, antithyroid drugs for less than 3 months. Generation of the TCR library employed RNA extracted from PBMCs. The authors drew patients from an endocrinology department in Xi'an, China. The same sample was also used in a study of T cells in Graves' hyperthyroidism and ophthalmopathy. From that second work: It was considered stable Graves' hyperthyroidism when ophthalmopathy did not progress within 18 months.

The sequenced sample was peripheral blood mononuclear cells (PBMCs), obtained at new diagnosis, from a patient treated with antithyroid drugs. The TCR comes from a woman aged 40-60 years with Graves disease. This chain uses TRBV28 with TRBJ2-2; possible D gene TRBD1, 5 bases. Here the CDR3 reads CASSFFRDWNTGELFF. For the CDR3, the DNA is TGTGCCAGCAGTTTTTTCAGGGATTGGAACACCGGGGAGCTGTTTTTT.